Following are 6 T cell receptor beta chains from one sample sequenced in a study of T cell responses to AZD1222 COVID-19 vaccine. Sequencing was performed with immunoSEQ multiplex PCR; in TCRdb, only in-frame clones are kept and a portion is missing. The sample contains 150,000 or so clones, 85% to 95% of which appear only once. Source: peripheral blood, taken 28 days after the second AZD1222 dose. Every receptor here comes from an adult who received the AZD1222 COVID-19 vaccine.

The chain has TRBV4-1 and TRBJ2-1, with 8 bases identical to TRBD2. CDR1 is MGHRA and CDR2 is YSYEKL in the germline V gene. This CDR3 contains 15 residues. V shed 2 bases and J 3 bases; nucleotides not matched to a gene: 3. Here the CDR3 DNA reads TGCGCCAGCAGCCAATTGACTAGCGACTACAATGAGCAGTTCTTC. Its translation is CASSQLTSDYNEQFF.

The table lists this clone with a count of one. The rearrangement links TRBV24-1 to TRBJ1-1; no definite D call. CDR3 size: 13 residues. The germline V gene has CDR1 KGHDR and CDR2 SFDVKD. V shed 10 bases and J shed 1 base, with 12 bases lying between them. The CDR3 DNA sequence: TGTGCCACAGGGAATCGCCAGAACACTGAAGCTTTCTTT. Its translation is CATGNRQNTEAFF.

The chain uses TRBV6-5 and TRBJ2-3, with 10 bases fitting TRBD2. Germline loops: CDR1 MNHEY, CDR2 SVGAGI. This CDR3 is 15 amino acids long. Trimming at V came to 2 bases and at J to 3 bases, leaving 2 bases not matched to a gene. CDR3 bases: TGTGCCAGCAGTTACCAGCGGGGGGGGACAGATACGCAGTATTTT. Its translation: CASSYQRGGTDTQYF.

The genes are TRBV5-4 and TRBJ2-1, with 9 bases matching TRBD2. The CDR3 totals 16 residues. Trimming took 3 bases from V and 0 from J; bases not matched to a gene: 4. Germline CDR1 SGHNT, CDR2 YYREEE (reference sequence). In DNA form, the CDR3 reads TGTGCCAGCAGCTCATATAGCGGGAGCTCCTACAATGAGCAGTTCTTC. Protein: CASSSYSGSSYNEQFF.

This sequence joins TRBV29-1 and TRBJ1-2; D remains ambiguous. Germline V lookup: CDR1 SQVTM, CDR2 ANQGSEA. The ends were cut back, 3 bases at V and 12 bases at J, with 11 bases in the middle. The CDR3 sequence is 10 residues long. The CDR3, as DNA: TGCAGCGTTGAGGCCGGGTGGCACACCTTC. This codes for CSVEAGWHTF. The full variable domain, rest sourced from reference TRBV29-1 and TRBJ1-2, is SAVISQKPSRDICQRGTSLTIQCQVDSQVTMMFWYRQQPGQSLTLIATANQGSEATYESGFVIDKFPISRPNLTFSTLTVSNMSPEDSSIYLCSVEAGWHTFGSGTRLTVV.

The J gene is TRBJ2-1, the V gene TRBV7-3; 13 bases fit TRBD2. With V trimmed by 5 bases and J by 7 bases, 8 bases remained unmatched. CDR1 and CDR2 from the germline V gene are SGHTA and FQGTGA. CDR3 length: 16 residues. CDR3 nucleotide sequence: TGTGCCAGCAGCAACGGGGGGACTAGCGGGATTAATGAGCAGTTCTTC. Its protein product is CASSNGGTSGINEQFF.